One and the same sample provided the 23 T cell receptor beta chains below, sequenced in a study of CD8 T cells in ankylosing spondylitis. Using its own MiXCR run on the 5' RACE reads, TCRdb lists one record per CDR3 protein. The table records approximately 38,000 distinct CDR3 sequences, roughly 2.6% of them present only once. Sample: blood, either unsorted or a sorted T cell fraction (not recorded which). The receptor source for this set is a male donor with ankylosing spondylitis or in good health (not recorded which).

There are many counts of this clonotype. The V gene is TRBV9, the J gene TRBJ2-2, with 9 bases aligning to TRBD2. This CDR3 has 19 amino acids. The V segment lost 1 base and the J segment 6 bases; nucleotides outside the gene matches: 16. The germline gives CDR1 SGDLS, CDR2 YYNGEE. For the CDR3, the DNA is TGTGCCAGCAGCGTACAGGCTCTAGCGGGAAAAAGGTTGGCCGGGGAGCTGTTTTTT. Encoded protein: CASSVQALAGKRLAGELFF.

In this sample, this clonotype turned up many times. The J gene is TRBJ2-1, the V gene TRBV9; D might be TRBD2 (6 bases). The CDR3 is 16 residues long. V dropped 0 bases and J dropped 4 bases, with 14 bases sitting between them. Germline lookup yields CDR1 SGDLS and CDR2 YYNGEE. DNA for the CDR3: TGTGCCAGCAGCGTAGACCCGGGAGTAAGTTACAATGAGCAGTTCTTC. It specifies CASSVDPGVSYNEQFF. Combining the CDR3 with reference TRBV9 and TRBJ2-1 gives the whole variable domain DSGVTQTPKHLITATGQRVTLRCSPRSGDLSVYWYQQSLDQGLQFLIQYYNGEERAKGNILERFSAQQFPDLHSELNLSSLELGDSALYFCASSVDPGVSYNEQFFGPGTRLTVL.

This clonotype was counted ten times or more. This chain uses TRBV9 with TRBJ2-3; 10 bases line up with TRBD2. The CDR3 is made up of 16 amino acids. Trimming at V came to 4 bases and at J to 2 bases, leaving 7 bases not matched to a gene. Germline CDR1 is SGDLS and CDR2 is YYNGEE. Here the CDR3 reads CASSPRTSGLTDTQYF. The CDR3 nucleotides are TGTGCCAGCAGCCCACGGACTAGCGGCCTCACAGATACGCAGTATTTT. Supplemented by reference TRBV9 and TRBJ2-3, the full variable domain reads DSGVTQTPKHLITATGQRVTLRCSPRSGDLSVYWYQQSLDQGLQFLIQYYNGEERAKGNILERFSAQQFPDLHSELNLSSLELGDSALYFCASSPRTSGLTDTQYFGPGTRLTVL.

Ten or more counts support this clonotype. This chain links TRBV9 with TRBJ2-3, with 11 positions matching TRBD2. Germline V gene data show CDR1 as SGDLS and CDR2 as YYNGEE. V lost 1 base to trimming and J lost 3 bases; unmatched junction nucleotides: 10. The CDR3 runs to 18 residues. In DNA form, the CDR3 reads TGTGCCAGCAGCGTAACCACACTAGCGGGAGTGGGAACAGATACGCAGTATTTT. It codes for CASSVTTLAGVGTDTQYF.

This clonotype was detected many times. This chain uses TRBV9 with TRBJ2-3; TRBD2 agrees at 10 bases. CDR3 length equals 15 residues. V lost 2 bases and J lost 4; bases outside the gene matches: 4. Germline loops: CDR1 SGDLS, CDR2 YYNGEE. CDR3 amino acids: CASSVSGRAPDTQYF. For the CDR3, the DNA is TGTGCCAGCAGCGTGAGCGGGAGGGCACCAGATACGCAGTATTTT.

This clonotype occurred many times. This rearrangement joins TRBV9 to TRBJ1-1, with a weak D call TRBD1 (5 bases). This CDR3 is 14 amino acids long. V was shortened by 2 bases and J by 4 bases, with 12 bases between the two germline ends. Germline CDR1 SGDLS, CDR2 YYNGEE. The CDR3 loop reads CASSVPAGGTEAFF. In DNA, the CDR3 is TGTGCCAGCAGCGTTCCAGCCGGGGGCACTGAAGCTTTCTTT.

Ten or more counts support this clonotype. The chain uses TRBV9 and TRBJ2-3; 8 bases align to TRBD2. The V and J ends lost 9 bases and 2 bases, in that order; junction bases with no gene match: 20. CDR3 length: 18 residues. CDR1 and CDR2 from the germline V gene are SGDLS and YYNGEE. The CDR3 reads CATSRGTSLVTYTDTQYF. The CDR3 DNA is TGTGCCACTTCCCGGGGGACTAGTTTGGTAACCTACACAGATACGCAGTATTTT.

The table lists this clonotype with many counts. This rearrangement joins TRBV9 to TRBJ2-2, with no clear D. The CDR3 has 16 amino acids. With 0 bases removed from V and 2 bases from J, the gap between germline ends came to 11 bases. CDR1 is SGDLS and CDR2 is YYNGEE in the germline V gene. The CDR3 sequence is CASSVAAQVNTGELFF. Written as DNA, the CDR3 is TGTGCCAGCAGCGTAGCGGCACAAGTAAACACCGGGGAGCTGTTTTTT.

In this sample, this clonotype turned up many times. V usage is TRBV9 and J usage is TRBJ2-1; tentative D call: TRBD2 (6 bases). V was cut by 4 bases and J by 8 bases, with 19 bases left in between. There are 15 residues in the CDR3. The germline V gene encodes CDR1 SGDLS and CDR2 YYNGEE. DNA of the CDR3: TGTGCCAGCAGCCCATGGGAGCGGGCTAGCGATGAGCAGTTCTTC. This sequence encodes CASSPWERASDEQFF.

This clonotype was found many times. This chain uses TRBV9 with TRBJ2-1, with D unresolved. The CDR3 has 12 amino acids. CDR1 and CDR2 (germline): SGDLS, YYNGEE. Trimming removed 2 bases at V and 13 bases at J, with 13 bases between. The CDR3 loop reads CASSVQLSPQFF. In DNA, the CDR3 is TGTGCCAGCAGCGTTCAACTTTCTCCCCAGTTCTTC. Supplemented by reference TRBV9 and TRBJ2-1, the full variable domain reads DSGVTQTPKHLITATGQRVTLRCSPRSGDLSVYWYQQSLDQGLQFLIQYYNGEERAKGNILERFSAQQFPDLHSELNLSSLELGDSALYFCASSVQLSPQFFGPGTRLTVL.

This clonotype was seen repeatedly, ten times or more. The V call is TRBV9, the J call TRBJ1-5, with D hard to call. Trimming stripped 0 bases from V and 1 base from J, with 5 bases between. Per germline, CDR1 SGDLS and CDR2 YYNGEE. This CDR3 contains 14 residues. As DNA, the CDR3 is TGTGCCAGCAGCGTAGGCCAGAGCAATCAGCCCCAGCATTTT. It codes for CASSVGQSNQPQHF.

This clonotype came up many times. The chain joins TRBV9 to TRBJ2-1, with 10 bases lining up with TRBD2. The V segment lost 0 bases and the J segment 8 bases; nucleotides outside the gene matches: 8. The CDR3 is 16 amino acids. Per the germline V gene, CDR1 is SGDLS and CDR2 is YYNGEE. The DNA for the CDR3 is TGTGCCAGCAGCGTAGGGGGGGCTAGCGGGAGCCATGAGCAGTTCTTC. Amino acids: CASSVGGASGSHEQFF. The full variable domain, completed using reference TRBV9 and TRBJ2-1, is DSGVTQTPKHLITATGQRVTLRCSPRSGDLSVYWYQQSLDQGLQFLIQYYNGEERAKGNILERFSAQQFPDLHSELNLSSLELGDSALYFCASSVGGASGSHEQFFGPGTRLTVL.

This clonotype was seen many times. The chain links TRBV9 to TRBJ2-7; possibly TRBD1 for D (6 bases). This CDR3 contains 15 residues. The germline gives CDR1 SGDLS, CDR2 YYNGEE. V was pared by 3 bases and J by 2 bases, with 15 bases between. CDR3: CASSALGTPTYEQYF. CDR3 nucleotides: TGTGCCAGCAGCGCACTGGGGACACCGACCTACGAGCAGTACTTC.

This clonotype was counted at least ten times. This chain uses TRBV9 with TRBJ2-1; a weak D match, TRBD2 (5 bases). Trimming shortened V by 2 bases and J by 2 bases, and 11 bases separated the two germline ends. In germline, CDR1 is SGDLS, CDR2 YYNGEE. This CDR3 region has 15 residues. The CDR3 region is CASSVNTGTYNEQFF. The CDR3 DNA reads TGTGCCAGCAGCGTTAACACCGGGACCTACAATGAGCAGTTCTTC.

This clonotype was seen repeatedly, ten times or more. This chain connects TRBV9 to TRBJ2-1, with D perhaps matching TRBD1 (5 bases). CDR3 length: 15 amino acids. Germline lookup yields CDR1 SGDLS and CDR2 YYNGEE. Trimming pared 0 bases from V and 2 bases from J, leaving 9 bases between. The CDR3 DNA follows: TGTGCCAGCAGCGTAGGAAGGGGTCCCTACAATGAGCAGTTCTTC. Protein sequence: CASSVGRGPYNEQFF.

This clonotype was counted many times. The CDR3 loop is CASSVAEETGTF. As DNA, the CDR3 is TGTGCCAGCAGCGTAGCTGAGGAGACGGGCACCTTC. J is TRBJ1-2 and V is TRBV9; D remains unclear. CDR1 SGDLS and CDR2 YYNGEE come from the germline V gene. V was clipped by 0 bases and J by 13 bases, with 13 bases between them. CDR3 length: 12 residues.

This clonotype has ten or more counts. V is TRBV9 and J is TRBJ2-1; D is perhaps TRBD2 (6 bases). V was cut by 0 bases and J by 9 bases, with 13 bases left in between. The germline V gene has CDR1 SGDLS and CDR2 YYNGEE. This CDR3 has 14 amino acids. CDR3 sequence (DNA): TGTGCCAGCAGCGTAGCTACGGGGAGGAGTGAGCAGTTCTTC. This codes for CASSVATGRSEQFF.

This clonotype was observed at least ten times. The gene calls are TRBV9 and TRBJ1-4; D is uncertain. Deletions cut 0 bases from V and 5 bases from J, with 8 bases between. The CDR3 sequence is 14 residues long. Germline V gene data show CDR1 as SGDLS and CDR2 as YYNGEE. CDR3: CASSVGIVNEKLFF. CDR3 bases: TGTGCCAGCAGCGTAGGGATCGTCAATGAAAAACTGTTTTTT.

The chain joins TRBV9 to TRBJ1-2; 7 bases map to TRBD1. In germline, CDR1 is SGDLS, CDR2 YYNGEE. The J segment lost 5 bases and the V segment lost 2 bases, leaving 12 bases of the junction unmatched. CDR3 length equals 16 residues. The CDR3 region is CASSVDTAGGGYGYTF. The CDR3 DNA is TGTGCCAGCAGCGTGGATACCGCAGGGGGAGGTTATGGCTACACCTTC.

This clonotype came up once. This sequence joins TRBV9 and TRBJ2-7; 7 nucleotides align to TRBD1. This CDR3 comprises 15 residues. V lost 3 bases and J lost 3; bases outside the gene matches: 9. Per the germline V gene, CDR1 is SGDLS and CDR2 is YYNGEE. The CDR3 DNA follows: TGTGCCAGCAGCGGTGGCCGGGACAGCCTCTACGAGCAGTACTTC. It translates to CASSGGRDSLYEQYF. Together with reference TRBV9 and TRBJ2-7, the CDR3 gives the full variable domain: DSGVTQTPKHLITATGQRVTLRCSPRSGDLSVYWYQQSLDQGLQFLIQYYNGEERAKGNILERFSAQQFPDLHSELNLSSLELGDSALYFCASSGGRDSLYEQYFGPGTRLTVT.

This clonotype was counted ten times or more. This chain joins TRBV9 and TRBJ1-2; D gene ambiguous. The CDR3 is 13 residues long. V lost 4 bases and J lost 0, with 7 bases in between. Germline V CDR1 and CDR2: SGDLS, YYNGEE. This CDR3 reads CASSSGTNYGYTF. The CDR3 DNA sequence: TGTGCCAGCAGCAGCGGGACTAACTATGGCTACACCTTC.

This clonotype was seen ten or more times. This CDR3 reads CASSVGRDNTEAFF. CDR3 DNA sequence: TGTGCCAGCAGCGTAGGCAGGGATAACACTGAAGCTTTCTTT. The rearrangement uses TRBV9 and TRBJ1-1, with D perhaps matching TRBD1 (5 bases). The ends were cut back, 0 bases at V and 2 bases at J, with 8 bases in the middle. Germline V CDR1 and CDR2: SGDLS, YYNGEE. There are 14 residues in the CDR3.

Many counts were recorded for this clonotype. The chain carries TRBV9 and TRBJ1-3; D is uncertain. The CDR3 totals 15 residues. Trimming removed 0 bases at V and 0 bases at J, with 7 bases between. Germline V gene sequence: CDR1 SGDLS, CDR2 YYNGEE. The CDR3 reads CASSVAPFSGNTIYF. The CDR3 DNA sequence: TGTGCCAGCAGCGTAGCCCCCTTCTCTGGAAACACCATATATTTT. Complete variable domain (other parts from reference TRBV9 and TRBJ1-3): DSGVTQTPKHLITATGQRVTLRCSPRSGDLSVYWYQQSLDQGLQFLIQYYNGEERAKGNILERFSAQQFPDLHSELNLSSLELGDSALYFCASSVAPFSGNTIYFGEGSWLTVV.